This TCR beta chain originates from a study of CD8+ T cells in alopecia areata. Reverse transcribed after extraction, RNA yielded cDNA as the sequencing template. Only in-frame clones appear in the TCRdb table, and some are missing; sequencing was by immunoSEQ multiplex PCR. The data contain fewer than 90,000 clones, about 51% of them singletons. The CDR3 is 18 residues long. CDR1 is SQVTM and CDR2 is ANQGSEA in the germline V gene. V was clipped by 6 bases and J by 6 bases; unmatched bases: 24. This clone was found a few times. Sequenced sample: NKG2D-high CD8+ T cells sorted from blood. The chain is built from TRBV29-1 and TRBJ2-3; 7 nucleotides align to TRBD2. The clonotype originates from a human donor with alopecia areata. The CDR3: CSVGGLAANLGPSDTQYF. CDR3 DNA: TGCAGCGTCGGCGGTCTAGCGGCCAACCTAGGCCCATCCGATACGCAGTATTTT.